This T cell receptor (beta chain) originates from a study of blood T cell repertoires in COVID-19. Across the study: There were acute and convalescent COVID-19 samples, and they came from the United States, Italy and Spain. Nucleic acid was either cDNA or gDNA, and it came from T cells, B-cell-depleted T cells, or PBMCs.

In the original analysis: The assay estimated nucleated cells by amplifying reference gene primers. Sequenced by immunoSEQ multiplex PCR; TCRdb stores in-frame clones only, minus some. For V, J and clone size, that table is used; D and trimming come from the DNA. The sample consists of 100,000 to 150,000 clones, 82% of them appearing once. This clone occurred once. Germline loops: CDR1 SGHVS, CDR2 FNYEAQ. The CDR3 length is 13 residues. V lost 5 bases, J lost 5 bases, and 12 bases lay in between. The V and J genes are TRBV7-6 and TRBJ2-5; D not certain. Sequencing input: peripheral blood. The clonotype was recovered from a woman aged 70-85 years with acute or convalescent COVID-19. CDR3 sequence reads: CASSPSSVETQYF. The CDR3 DNA sequence: TGTGCCAGCAGCCCTTCTAGTGTGGAGACCCAGTACTTC.